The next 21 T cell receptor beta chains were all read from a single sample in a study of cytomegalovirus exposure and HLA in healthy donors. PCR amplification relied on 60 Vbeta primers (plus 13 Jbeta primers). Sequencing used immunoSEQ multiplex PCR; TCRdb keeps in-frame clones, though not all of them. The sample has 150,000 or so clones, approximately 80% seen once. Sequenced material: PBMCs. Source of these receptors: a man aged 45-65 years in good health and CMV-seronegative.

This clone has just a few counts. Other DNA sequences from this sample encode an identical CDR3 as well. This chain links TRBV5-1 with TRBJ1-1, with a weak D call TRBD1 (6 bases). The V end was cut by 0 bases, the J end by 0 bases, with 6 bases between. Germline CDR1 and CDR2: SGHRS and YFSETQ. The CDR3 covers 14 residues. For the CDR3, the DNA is TGCGCCAGCAGCTTGGGACAGGTGAACACTGAAGCTTTCTTT. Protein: CASSLGQVNTEAFF.

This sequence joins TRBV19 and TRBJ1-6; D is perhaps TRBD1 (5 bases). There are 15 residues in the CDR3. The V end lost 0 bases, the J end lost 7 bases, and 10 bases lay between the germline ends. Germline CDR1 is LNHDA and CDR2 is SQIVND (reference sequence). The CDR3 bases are TGTGCCAGTAGTATAGACAGGGTAGGGAATTCACCCCTCCACTTT. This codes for CASSIDRVGNSPLHF.

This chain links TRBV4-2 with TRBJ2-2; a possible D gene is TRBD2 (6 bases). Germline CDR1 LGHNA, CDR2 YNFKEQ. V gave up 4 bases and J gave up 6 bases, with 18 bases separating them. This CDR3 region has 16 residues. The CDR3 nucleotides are TGTGCCAGCAGCCCGGAGGGTAGCGGCGTCGCCGGGGAGCTGTTTTTT. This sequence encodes CASSPEGSGVAGELFF.

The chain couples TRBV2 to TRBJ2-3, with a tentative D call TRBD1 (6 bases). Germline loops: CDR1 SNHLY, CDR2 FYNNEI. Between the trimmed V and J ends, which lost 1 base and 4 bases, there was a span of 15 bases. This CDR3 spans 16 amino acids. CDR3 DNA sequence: TGTGCCAGCAGTGAAGGAGGCAGGGGTTTGGCAGATACGCAGTATTTT. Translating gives CASSEGGRGLADTQYF.

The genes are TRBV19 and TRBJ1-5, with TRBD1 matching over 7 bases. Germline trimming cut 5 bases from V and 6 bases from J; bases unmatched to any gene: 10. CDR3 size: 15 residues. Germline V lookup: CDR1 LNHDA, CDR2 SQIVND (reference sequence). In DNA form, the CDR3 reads TGTGCCAGTAGTCCAGGGGGTGTGCAGGGTCAGCCCCAGCATTTT. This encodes CASSPGGVQGQPQHF.

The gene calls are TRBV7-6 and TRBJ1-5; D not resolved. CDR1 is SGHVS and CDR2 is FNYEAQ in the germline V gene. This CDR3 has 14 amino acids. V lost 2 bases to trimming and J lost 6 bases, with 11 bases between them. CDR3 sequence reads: CASSLSGSGQPQHF. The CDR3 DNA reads TGTGCCAGCAGCTTATCGGGATCGGGTCAGCCCCAGCATTTT. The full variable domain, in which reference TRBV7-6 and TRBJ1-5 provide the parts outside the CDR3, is GAGVSQSPRYKVTKRGQDVALRCDPISGHVSLYWYRQALGQGPEFLTYFNYEAQQDKSGLPNDRFSAERPEGSISTLTIQRTEQRDSAMYRCASSLSGSGQPQHFGDGTRLSIL.

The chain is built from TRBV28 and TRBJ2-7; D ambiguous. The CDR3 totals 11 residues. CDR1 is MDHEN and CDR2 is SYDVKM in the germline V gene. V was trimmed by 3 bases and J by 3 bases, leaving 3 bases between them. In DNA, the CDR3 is TGTGCCAGCAGTTTCTACTACGAGCAGTACTTC. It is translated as CASSFYYEQYF.

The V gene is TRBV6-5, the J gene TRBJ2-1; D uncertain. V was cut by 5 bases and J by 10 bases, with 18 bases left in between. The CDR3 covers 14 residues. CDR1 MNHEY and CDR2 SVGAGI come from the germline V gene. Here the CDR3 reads CASSRQYRVPEQFF. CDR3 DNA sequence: TGTGCCAGCAGTCGCCAATACCGGGTCCCAGAGCAGTTCTTC.

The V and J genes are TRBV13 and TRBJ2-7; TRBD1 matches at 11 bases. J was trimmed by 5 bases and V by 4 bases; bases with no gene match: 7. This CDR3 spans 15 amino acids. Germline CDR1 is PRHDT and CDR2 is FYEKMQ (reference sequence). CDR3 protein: CASSSSGTGGHEQYF. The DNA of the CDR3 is TGTGCCAGCAGCTCCTCCGGGACAGGGGGTCACGAGCAGTACTTC.

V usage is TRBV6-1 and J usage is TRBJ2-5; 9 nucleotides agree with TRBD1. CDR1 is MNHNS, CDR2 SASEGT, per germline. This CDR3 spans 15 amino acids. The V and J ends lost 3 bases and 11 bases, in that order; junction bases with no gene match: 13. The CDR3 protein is CASSDPDRGNWRQYF. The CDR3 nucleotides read TGTGCCAGCAGTGACCCGGACAGGGGAAATTGGAGGCAGTACTTC.

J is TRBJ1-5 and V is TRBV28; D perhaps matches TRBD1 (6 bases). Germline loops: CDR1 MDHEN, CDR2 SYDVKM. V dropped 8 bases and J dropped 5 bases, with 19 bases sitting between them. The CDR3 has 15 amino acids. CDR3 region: CASGQLRGFDQPQHF. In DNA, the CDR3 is TGTGCCAGCGGTCAGCTCAGGGGTTTTGATCAGCCCCAGCATTTT.

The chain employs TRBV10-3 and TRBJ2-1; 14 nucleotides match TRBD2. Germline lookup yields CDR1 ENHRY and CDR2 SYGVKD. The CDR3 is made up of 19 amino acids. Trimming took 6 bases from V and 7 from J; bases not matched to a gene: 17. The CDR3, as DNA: TGTGCCATCAGGGGCGGGACTAGCGGGGGCCGCACCTTCGCGAATGAGCAGTTCTTC. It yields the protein CAIRGGTSGGRTFANEQFF.

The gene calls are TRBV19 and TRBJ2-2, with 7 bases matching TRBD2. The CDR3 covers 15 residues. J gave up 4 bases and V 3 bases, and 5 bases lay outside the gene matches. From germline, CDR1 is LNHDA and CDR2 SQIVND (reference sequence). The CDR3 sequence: CASSIGLAGTGELFF. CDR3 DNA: TGTGCCAGTAGTATCGGGTTAGCGGGCACCGGGGAGCTGTTTTTT. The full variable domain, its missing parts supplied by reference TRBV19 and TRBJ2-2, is DGGITQSPKYLFRKEGQNVTLSCEQNLNHDAMYWYRQDPGQGLRLIYYSQIVNDFQKGDIAEGYSVSREKKESFPLTVTSAQKNPTAFYLCASSIGLAGTGELFFGEGSRLTVL.

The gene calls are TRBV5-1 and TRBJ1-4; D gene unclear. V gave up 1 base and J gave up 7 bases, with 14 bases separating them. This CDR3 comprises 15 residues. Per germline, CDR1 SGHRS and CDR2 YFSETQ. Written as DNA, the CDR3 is TGCGCCAGCAGCTTGTCGGGTGGGGAGAGTGAAAAACTGTTTTTT. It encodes CASSLSGGESEKLFF.

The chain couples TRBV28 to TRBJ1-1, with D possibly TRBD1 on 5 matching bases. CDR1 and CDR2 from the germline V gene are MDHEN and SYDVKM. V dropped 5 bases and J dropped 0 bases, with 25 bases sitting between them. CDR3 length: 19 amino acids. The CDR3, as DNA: TGTGCCAGCAGTCCCACTCGGGGGGGGAGGGCTATTATGAACACTGAAGCTTTCTTT. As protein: CASSPTRGGRAIMNTEAFF.

The CDR3 nucleotides read TGTGCCAGCAGTGAACAACCGGGACAGGGGGTCCACGAGCAGTACTTC. Translation gives CASSEQPGQGVHEQYF. The V and J genes are TRBV6-1 and TRBJ2-7; 11 bases line up with TRBD1. J gave up 5 bases and V 2 bases, and 8 bases lay outside the gene matches. Germline CDR1 MNHNS, CDR2 SASEGT. This CDR3 contains 16 residues.

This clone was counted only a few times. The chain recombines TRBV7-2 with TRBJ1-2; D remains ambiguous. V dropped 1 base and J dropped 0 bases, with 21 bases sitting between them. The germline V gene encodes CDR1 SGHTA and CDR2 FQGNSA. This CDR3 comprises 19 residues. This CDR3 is CASSLDPRRYLRANYGYTF. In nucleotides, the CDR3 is TGTGCCAGCAGCTTAGATCCCCGCCGGTACCTGCGCGCTAACTATGGCTACACCTTC.

The CDR3 region has the DNA TGCAGCGTTGAACAACCCTATATCTACGAGCAGTACTTC. Protein product: CSVEQPYIYEQYF. The V call is TRBV29-1, the J call TRBJ2-7, with D uncertain. Germline V gives CDR1 SQVTM, CDR2 ANQGSEA. There are 13 residues in the CDR3. Trimming stripped 2 bases from V and 3 bases from J, with 11 bases between.

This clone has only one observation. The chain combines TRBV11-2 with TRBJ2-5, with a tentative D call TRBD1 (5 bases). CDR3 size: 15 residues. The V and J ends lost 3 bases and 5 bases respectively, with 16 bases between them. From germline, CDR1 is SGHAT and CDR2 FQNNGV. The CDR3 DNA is TGTGCCAGCAGCTTTCAGGCAGGGTACTGGGAGACCCAGTACTTC. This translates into CASSFQAGYWETQYF.

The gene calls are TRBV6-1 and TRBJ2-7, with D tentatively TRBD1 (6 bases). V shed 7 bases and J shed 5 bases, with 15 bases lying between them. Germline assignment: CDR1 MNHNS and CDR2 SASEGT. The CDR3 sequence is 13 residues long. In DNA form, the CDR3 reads TGTGCCAGCAAGATCCGGGACAAACACGAGCAGTACTTC. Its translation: CASKIRDKHEQYF.

This CDR3 reads CASSHGSASTDTQYF. The CDR3 DNA follows: TGTGCCAGCAGCCATGGGAGCGCTAGCACAGATACGCAGTATTTT. This rearrangement joins TRBV7-2 to TRBJ2-3, with a weak D call TRBD2 (5 bases). The CDR3 extends over 15 amino acids. Germline V gives CDR1 SGHTA, CDR2 FQGNSA. Trimming removed 5 bases at V and 0 bases at J, with 12 bases between.